This T cell receptor (beta chain) comes out of a study of T cell changes during pregnancy in multiple sclerosis. The CDR3 has 14 amino acids. Germline V lookup: CDR1 LGHNA, CDR2 YSLEER. Trimming stripped 2 bases from V and 2 bases from J, with 8 bases between. Some clones are missing from TCRdb's copy, which holds only in-frame ones; the method was immunoSEQ multiplex PCR. The sample records around 92,000 clones, 93% being singletons. The chain links TRBV4-3 to TRBJ2-3; unclear D gene. The input for sequencing was peripheral blood, taken after pregnancy. The receptor comes from a female donor with multiple sclerosis, enrolled in a pregnancy study. CDR3 sequence: CASSQKIHTDTQYF. The CDR3 DNA sequence: TGCGCCAGCAGCCAAAAAATACACACAGATACGCAGTATTTT.